The 27 T cell receptor beta chains listed next were all sequenced from one sample in a study of T cells after yellow fever vaccination. TCRdb processed the 5' RACE reads anew with MiXCR; each CDR3 protein has one entry. The profile shows 450,000 to 600,000 distinct CDR3 sequences, roughly a sixth of them singletons. Sequenced here: PBMCs, sampled about 5 days after the first yellow fever vaccination. The receptors stem from a man younger than 30 who received the YFV17D yellow fever vaccine.

The V gene is TRBV9, the J gene TRBJ2-1; 7 bases are shared with TRBD1. The germline V gene encodes CDR1 SGDLS and CDR2 YYNGEE. The CDR3 runs to 16 residues. V dropped 2 bases and J dropped 4; count of bases not matched to a gene: 9. The chain's CDR3 is CASSVVGDRQYNEQFF. For the CDR3, the DNA is TGTGCCAGCAGCGTGGTTGGGGACAGACAATACAATGAGCAGTTCTTC.

The table lists this clonotype with a count of one. This chain links TRBV7-2 with TRBJ2-3, with 10 positions matching TRBD2. Germline V gene data show CDR1 as SGHTA and CDR2 as FQGNSA. Losses at the gene ends were 5 bases for V and 5 bases for J; bases not matched to a gene: 13. The CDR3 consists of 17 residues. CDR3 nucleotide sequence: TGTGCCAGCAGCACAAAAAGAACTAGCGGGGTTAAAGATACGCAGTATTTT. Residues: CASSTKRTSGVKDTQYF. Full variable domain (outside the CDR3, taken from reference TRBV7-2 and TRBJ2-3): GAGVSQSPSNKVTEKGKDVELRCDPISGHTALYWYRQSLGQGLEFLIYFQGNSAPDKSGLPSDRFSAERTGGSVSTLTIQRTQQEDSAVYLCASSTKRTSGVKDTQYFGPGTRLTVL.

The chain combines TRBV11-1 with TRBJ2-2; D is possibly TRBD1 (6 bases). Germline V gives CDR1 SGHAT, CDR2 FQDESV (reference sequence). This CDR3 has 17 amino acids. V shed 3 bases and J shed 6 bases, with 20 bases lying between them. CDR3: CASSLNIRGSPPGELFF. DNA of the CDR3: TGTGCCAGCAGCTTGAACATCAGGGGTTCCCCACCCGGGGAGCTGTTTTTT. Full variable domain (outside the CDR3, taken from reference TRBV11-1 and TRBJ2-2): EAEVAQSPRYKITEKSQAVAFWCDPISGHATLYWYRQILGQGPELLVQFQDESVVDDSQLPKDRFSAERLKGVDSTLKIQPAELGDSAMYLCASSLNIRGSPPGELFFGEGSRLTVL.

The genes are TRBV3-1 and TRBJ2-7; no firm D call. Looked up from germline, CDR1 is LGHDT and CDR2 is YNNKEL (reference sequence). CDR3 length equals 13 residues. Trimming shortened V by 3 bases and J by 2 bases, and 8 bases separated the two germline ends. In DNA, the CDR3 is TGTGCCAGCAGCCAGCACATGGCCTACGAGCAGTACGTC. It codes for CASSQHMAYEQYV.

As for this clonotype: A clone one base away is much larger, so this may be a read error. The chain couples TRBV6-2 or TRBV6-3 to TRBJ2-3; 7 nucleotides agree with TRBD1. Germline assignment: CDR1 MNHEY and CDR2 SVGEGT. The CDR3 has 15 residues. Written as DNA, the CDR3 is TGTGTCAGCAGTTACGGAGACAGGGATACAGATACGCAGTATTTT. It encodes CVSSYGDRDTDTQYF.

This clonotype was seen repeatedly, ten times or more. The rearrangement uses TRBV7-2 and TRBJ2-7, with 10 bases lining up with TRBD2. V trimming: 4 bases; J trimming: 3 bases; junction bases outside the gene matches: 6. Germline lookup yields CDR1 SGHTA and CDR2 FQGNSA. The CDR3 has 15 residues. The CDR3 coding sequence is TGTGCCAGCAGCTCAACTAGCGGGGCTTTCTACGAGCAGTACTTC. It specifies CASSSTSGAFYEQYF. Looking up the rest from reference TRBV7-2 and TRBJ2-7 gives the full variable domain: GAGVSQSPSNKVTEKGKDVELRCDPISGHTALYWYRQSLGQGLEFLIYFQGNSAPDKSGLPSDRFSAERTGGSVSTLTIQRTQQEDSAVYLCASSSTSGAFYEQYFGPGTRLTVT.

The rearrangement uses TRBV7-3 and TRBJ2-2, with TRBD2 matching 13 bases. CDR3 length equals 17 residues. The germline gives CDR1 SGHTA, CDR2 FQGTGA. With V trimmed by 5 bases and J by 4 bases, 7 bases remained unmatched. The CDR3 protein is CASSPTSGGRGTGELFF. The DNA for the CDR3 is TGTGCCAGCAGCCCGACTAGCGGGGGGCGTGGCACCGGGGAGCTGTTTTTT.

In its sample, this clonotype was seen a few times. This chain uses TRBV4-1 with TRBJ1-2, with D perhaps matching TRBD1 (5 bases). Germline CDR1 MGHRA, CDR2 YSYEKL. Trimming cost V 1 base and J 5 bases, with 17 bases left between them. CDR3 length equals 16 residues. Written as DNA, the CDR3 is TGCGCCAGCAGCCAAGGCCCGGGGGGGTTCGGTTATGGCTACACCTTC. This codes for CASSQGPGGFGYGYTF.

This clonotype was detected many times. This chain joins TRBV7-2 and TRBJ2-3; 13 bases match TRBD2. V lost 6 bases to trimming and J lost 2 bases; unmatched junction nucleotides: 5. This CDR3 contains 16 residues. Germline assignment: CDR1 SGHTA and CDR2 FQGNSA. The CDR3 reads CASSQGTSGDTDTQYF. The CDR3, as DNA: TGTGCCAGCAGTCAAGGGACTAGCGGGGACACAGATACGCAGTATTTT.

The V call is TRBV7-2, the J call TRBJ2-7, with a possible D match to TRBD2 (6 bases). This CDR3 spans 11 amino acids. Germline assignment: CDR1 SGHTA and CDR2 FQGNSA. The V end lost 5 bases, the J end lost 7 bases, and 9 bases lay between the germline ends. The CDR3 is CASSPGVEQYF. CDR3 sequence (DNA): TGTGCCAGCAGCCCGGGGGTTGAGCAGTACTTC.

The chain couples TRBV7-3 to TRBJ1-1; D is unclear. Germline loops: CDR1 SGHTA, CDR2 FQGTGA. The CDR3 is made up of 13 amino acids. V was shortened by 0 bases and J by 5 bases, with 7 bases between the two germline ends. CDR3 coding DNA: TGTGCCAGCAGCTTAACGGAGTATACTGAAGCTTTCTTT. Translating gives CASSLTEYTEAFF.

The V call is TRBV5-5, the J call TRBJ2-2; no reliable D call. Trimming took off 3 bases at V and 5 bases at J, with 11 bases between the two ends. The germline CDR1 and CDR2 sequences are SGHKS and YYEKEE (reference sequence). The CDR3 contains 14 residues. This CDR3 reads CASSSTSETGELFF. The CDR3 nucleotides are TGTGCCAGCAGCTCAACTTCGGAGACCGGGGAGCTGTTTTTT.

The V gene is TRBV6-2 or TRBV6-3, the J gene TRBJ1-5; TRBD1 might be the D (5 bases). Between the trimmed V and J ends, which lost 7 bases and 0 bases, there was a span of 19 bases. The germline V gene has CDR1 MNHEY and CDR2 SVGEGT. This CDR3 has 17 residues. Here the CDR3 reads CASTGPGSAYSNQPQHF. CDR3 nucleotides: TGTGCCAGCACGGGACCAGGCTCCGCTTATAGCAATCAGCCCCAGCATTTT.

This clonotype was seen a handful of times. V is TRBV7-2 and J is TRBJ2-5; 13 nucleotides align to TRBD2. Germline lookup yields CDR1 SGHTA and CDR2 FQGNSA. The CDR3 loop spans 16 amino acids. Unmatched junction bases numbered 4, after V lost 4 bases and J lost 2 bases. DNA of the CDR3: TGTGCCAGCAGCTGGGCGACTAGCGGGGGGCAAGAGACCCAGTACTTC. The encoded protein is CASSWATSGGQETQYF.

The V and J genes are TRBV7-9 and TRBJ1-1; the D is unclear. CDR1 and CDR2 (germline): SEHNR, FQNEAQ (reference sequence). Trimming cost V 7 bases and J 5 bases, with 5 bases left between them. This CDR3 is 10 amino acids long. CDR3 coding DNA: TGTGCCAGCAAGCGTACTGAAGCTTTCTTT. Translated, it gives CASKRTEAFF. The variable domain in full, with the rest retrieved from reference TRBV7-9 and TRBJ1-1, is DTGVSQNPRHKITKRGQNVTFRCDPISEHNRLYWYRQTLGQGPEFLTYFQNEAQLEKSRLLSDRFSAERPKGSFSTLEIQRTEQGDSAMYLCASKRTEAFFGQGTRLTVV.

The chain carries TRBV4-3 and TRBJ1-1; D is unresolved. CDR3 size: 15 residues. Germline V gene lookup returns CDR1 LGHNA and CDR2 YSLEER. V dropped 1 base and J dropped 3 bases, with 12 bases sitting between them. CDR3 residues: CASSQATLLDTEAFF. CDR3 in DNA: TGCGCCAGCAGCCAAGCGACTCTTCTGGACACTGAAGCTTTCTTT.

This clonotype was counted only a few times. The CDR3 region has the DNA TGTGCCTGGGGTAGCGGAAGCCAAGAGACCCAGTACTTC. Its protein product is CAWGSGSQETQYF. The gene calls are TRBV30 and TRBJ2-5; a weak D match, TRBD2 (6 bases). V lost 5 bases to trimming and J lost 1 base, with 11 bases between them. The CDR3 covers 13 residues. Looked up from germline, CDR1 is GTSNPN and CDR2 is SVGIG (reference sequence).

The CDR3 sequence: CASSARQGESDTQYF. The DNA for the CDR3 is TGTGCCAGCAGCGCCCGACAGGGAGAGTCAGATACGCAGTATTTT. This chain uses TRBV7-2 with TRBJ2-3; 7 nucleotides agree with TRBD1. This CDR3 is built from 15 residues. Germline CDR1 and CDR2: SGHTA and FQGNSA. V lost 5 bases to trimming and J lost 4 bases; unmatched junction nucleotides: 9. The entire variable domain, with the rest obtained from reference TRBV7-2 and TRBJ2-3, is as follows: GAGVSQSPSNKVTEKGKDVELRCDPISGHTALYWYRQSLGQGLEFLIYFQGNSAPDKSGLPSDRFSAERTGGSVSTLTIQRTQQEDSAVYLCASSARQGESDTQYFGPGTRLTVL.

This clonotype has a handful of counts. The chain uses TRBV7-3 and TRBJ2-7; 12 bases agree with TRBD1. CDR1 SGHTA and CDR2 FQGTGA come from the germline V gene. With V trimmed by 4 bases and J by 12 bases, 7 bases remained unmatched. There are 13 residues in the CDR3. The CDR3 DNA follows: TGTGCCAGCAGCTCGGGACAGGGGGCAAGACGGTACTTC. It is translated as CASSSGQGARRYF.

The V gene is TRBV29-1, the J gene TRBJ1-1; D may be TRBD1 (5 bases). CDR1 and CDR2 from the germline V gene are SQVTM and ANQGSEA. Trimming stripped 2 bases from V and 2 bases from J, with 12 bases between. The CDR3 spans 14 residues. DNA of the CDR3: TGCAGCGTTGAAAACAGGCTATCAAACACTGAAGCTTTCTTT. It yields the protein CSVENRLSNTEAFF.

The gene calls are TRBV4-2 and TRBJ1-1; D uncertain. Germline V gene data show CDR1 as LGHNA and CDR2 as YNFKEQ. V gave up 0 bases and J gave up 4 bases, with 3 bases separating them. The CDR3 has 12 amino acids. The CDR3 coding sequence is TGTGCCAGCAGCCAAGAGCCCACTGAAGCTTTCTTT. Translated, it gives CASSQEPTEAFF.

This clonotype has more than one count but fewer than ten. V gene TRBV4-1 combines with J gene TRBJ2-7; 9 positions agree with TRBD2. The junction had 6 bases not matched to a gene; V was cut back by 4 bases and J by 5 bases. CDR1 and CDR2 (germline): MGHRA, YSYEKL. The CDR3 totals 14 residues. CDR3 in DNA: TGCGCCAGCAGCCCTCGGGCTAGCGGGGACGAGCAGTACTTC. Translated, it gives CASSPRASGDEQYF.

This chain connects TRBV6-5 to TRBJ2-1, with D tentatively TRBD1 or TRBD2 (5 bases each). Trimming took off 6 bases at V and 3 bases at J, with 12 bases between the two ends. CDR3 length: 14 residues. Germline CDR1 is MNHEY and CDR2 is SVGAGI. DNA for the CDR3: TGTGCCAGCAGACCCGGGACGAACTACAATGAGCAGTTCTTC. It codes for CASRPGTNYNEQFF.

There are a few counts of this clonotype. The chain carries TRBV7-9 and TRBJ1-3; D is perhaps TRBD1 (5 bases). Between the trimmed V and J ends, which lost 5 bases and 4 bases, there was a span of 15 bases. The CDR3 contains 15 residues. Germline V gives CDR1 SEHNR, CDR2 FQNEAQ (reference sequence). CDR3 loop: CASSVQAGPGNTIYF. As DNA, the CDR3 is TGTGCCAGCAGCGTTCAGGCAGGGCCAGGAAACACCATATATTTT.

The gene calls are TRBV9 and TRBJ1-2; 8 bases are shared with TRBD1. Losses at the gene ends were 0 bases for V and 8 bases for J; bases not matched to a gene: 0. Germline CDR1 reads SGDLS; CDR2 reads YYNGEE. The CDR3 totals 12 residues. CDR3 loop: CASSVGDRGYTF. For the CDR3, the DNA is TGTGCCAGCAGCGTAGGGGACAGGGGCTACACCTTC.

This clonotype was detected ten times or more. This chain uses TRBV5-1 with TRBJ2-4; 9 nucleotides agree with TRBD1. CDR1 is SGHRS and CDR2 is YFSETQ in the germline V gene. V lost 4 bases, J lost 6 bases, and 8 bases stayed unmatched. CDR3 size: 15 residues. The CDR3 spells CASSPGTGRGNIQYF. The CDR3 nucleotides read TGCGCCAGCAGCCCGGGGACAGGGAGAGGAAACATTCAGTACTTC.

The chain is built from TRBV4-3 and TRBJ2-5, with TRBD2 matching 7 bases. This CDR3 has 15 residues. V gave up 2 bases and J gave up 1 base; unmatched junction bases: 4. From germline, CDR1 is LGHNA and CDR2 YSLEER. This chain's CDR3 is CASSQFSSGQETQYF. As DNA, the CDR3 is TGCGCCAGCAGCCAATTCTCTAGCGGCCAAGAGACCCAGTACTTC.